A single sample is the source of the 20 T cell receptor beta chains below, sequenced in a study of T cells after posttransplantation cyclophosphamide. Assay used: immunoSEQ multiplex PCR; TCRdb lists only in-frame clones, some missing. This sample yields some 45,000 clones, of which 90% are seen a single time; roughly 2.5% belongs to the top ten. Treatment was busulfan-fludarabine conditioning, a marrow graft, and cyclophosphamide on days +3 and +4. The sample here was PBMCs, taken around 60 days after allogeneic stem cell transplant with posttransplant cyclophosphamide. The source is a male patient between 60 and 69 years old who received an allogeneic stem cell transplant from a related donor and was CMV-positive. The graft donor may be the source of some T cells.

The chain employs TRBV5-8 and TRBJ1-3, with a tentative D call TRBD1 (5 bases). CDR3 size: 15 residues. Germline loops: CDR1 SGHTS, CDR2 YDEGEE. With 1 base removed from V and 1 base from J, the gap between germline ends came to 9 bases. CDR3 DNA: TGTGCCAGCAGCTTGTTTTCAGGGTCTGGAAACACCATATATTTT. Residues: CASSLFSGSGNTIYF. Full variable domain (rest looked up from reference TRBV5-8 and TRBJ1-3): EAGVTQSPTHLIKTRGQQATLRCSPISGHTSVYWYQQALGLGLQFLLWYDEGEERNRGNFPPRFSGRQFPNYSSELNVNALELEDSALYLCASSLFSGSGNTIYFGEGSWLTVV.

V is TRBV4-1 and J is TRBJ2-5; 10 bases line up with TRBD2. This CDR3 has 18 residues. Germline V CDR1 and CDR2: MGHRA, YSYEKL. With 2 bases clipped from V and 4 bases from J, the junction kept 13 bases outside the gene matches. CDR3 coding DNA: TGCGCCAGCAGCCAACGGGCGGTGAGCGGGGGGGTGGCAGAGACCCAGTACTTC. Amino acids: CASSQRAVSGGVAETQYF.

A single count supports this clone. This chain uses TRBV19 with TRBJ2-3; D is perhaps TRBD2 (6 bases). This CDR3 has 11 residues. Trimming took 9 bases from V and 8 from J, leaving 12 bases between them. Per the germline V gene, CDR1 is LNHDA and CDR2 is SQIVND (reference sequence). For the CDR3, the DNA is TGTGCCAGCAGAACGGGGGTTACGCAGTATTTT. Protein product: CASRTGVTQYF.

The CDR3 sequence: CASSVRYRTGANVLTF. The CDR3 DNA sequence: TGTGCCAGCAGTGTCAGGTACAGGACTGGGGCCAACGTCCTGACTTTC. The rearrangement links TRBV2 to TRBJ2-6, with D tentatively TRBD1 (5 bases). V lost 4 bases and J lost 2, with 12 bases in between. Looked up from germline, CDR1 is SNHLY and CDR2 is FYNNEI. The CDR3 totals 16 residues. Using reference TRBV2 and TRBJ2-6 for the parts outside the CDR3, the full variable domain is EPEVTQTPSHQVTQMGQEVILRCVPISNHLYFYWYRQILGQKVEFLVSFYNNEISEKSEIFDDQFSVERPDGSNFTLKIRSTKLEDSAMYFCASSVRYRTGANVLTFGAGSRLTVL.

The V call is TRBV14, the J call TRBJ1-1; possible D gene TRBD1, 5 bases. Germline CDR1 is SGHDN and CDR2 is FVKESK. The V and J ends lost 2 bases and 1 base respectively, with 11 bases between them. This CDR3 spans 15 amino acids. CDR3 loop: CASSQSGLGNTEAFF. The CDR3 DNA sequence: TGTGCCAGCAGCCAATCAGGGTTGGGGAACACTGAAGCTTTCTTT.

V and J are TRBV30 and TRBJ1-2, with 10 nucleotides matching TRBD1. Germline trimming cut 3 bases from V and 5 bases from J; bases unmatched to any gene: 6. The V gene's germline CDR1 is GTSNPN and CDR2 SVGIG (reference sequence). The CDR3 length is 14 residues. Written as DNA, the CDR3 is TGTGCCTGGAGCCAAGGGACAGGGGCTTATGGCTACACCTTC. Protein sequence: CAWSQGTGAYGYTF.

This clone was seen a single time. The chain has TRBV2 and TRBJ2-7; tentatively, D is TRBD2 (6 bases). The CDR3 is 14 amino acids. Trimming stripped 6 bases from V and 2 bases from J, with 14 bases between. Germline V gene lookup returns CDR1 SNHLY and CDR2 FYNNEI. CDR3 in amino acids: CASRPSSATYEQYV. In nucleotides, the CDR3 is TGTGCCAGCAGACCGTCTAGCGCGACCTACGAGCAGTACGTC.

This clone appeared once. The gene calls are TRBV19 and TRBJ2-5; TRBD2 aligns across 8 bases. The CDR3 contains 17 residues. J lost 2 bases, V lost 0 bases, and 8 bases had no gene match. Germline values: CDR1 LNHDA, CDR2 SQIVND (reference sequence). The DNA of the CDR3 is TGTGCCAGTAGTATAGATCGATTAGCGGGGATTCAAGAGACCCAGTACTTC. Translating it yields CASSIDRLAGIQETQYF.

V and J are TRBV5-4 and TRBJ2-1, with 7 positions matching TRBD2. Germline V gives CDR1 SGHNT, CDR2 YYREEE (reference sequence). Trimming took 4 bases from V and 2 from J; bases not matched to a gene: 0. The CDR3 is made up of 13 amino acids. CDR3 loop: CASSSGTYNEQFF. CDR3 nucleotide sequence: TGTGCCAGCAGCAGCGGGACCTACAATGAGCAGTTCTTC.

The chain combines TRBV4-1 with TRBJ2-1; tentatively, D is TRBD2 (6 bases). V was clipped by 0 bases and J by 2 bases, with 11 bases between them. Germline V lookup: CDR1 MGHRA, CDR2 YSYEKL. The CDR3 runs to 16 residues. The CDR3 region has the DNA TGCGCCAGCAGCCAAGATGGGGCGGGGACCTACAATGAGCAGTTCTTC. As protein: CASSQDGAGTYNEQFF.

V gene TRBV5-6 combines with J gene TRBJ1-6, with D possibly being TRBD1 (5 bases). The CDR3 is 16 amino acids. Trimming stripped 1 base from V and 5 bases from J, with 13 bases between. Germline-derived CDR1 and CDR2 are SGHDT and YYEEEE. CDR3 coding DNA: TGTGCCAGCAGCTTGAGGAGGGGTGTGAATAATTCACCCCTCCACTTT. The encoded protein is CASSLRRGVNNSPLHF. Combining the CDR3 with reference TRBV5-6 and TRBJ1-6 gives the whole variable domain DAGVTQSPTHLIKTRGQQVTLRCSPKSGHDTVSWYQQALGQGPQFIFQYYEEEERQRGNFPDRFSGHQFPNYSSELNVNALLLGDSALYLCASSLRRGVNNSPLHFGNGTRLTVT.

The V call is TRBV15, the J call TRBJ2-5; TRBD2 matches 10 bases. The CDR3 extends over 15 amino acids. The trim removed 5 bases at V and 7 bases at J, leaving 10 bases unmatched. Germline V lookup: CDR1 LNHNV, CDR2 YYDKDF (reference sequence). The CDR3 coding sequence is TGTGCCACCAGCGGTCGTAGCGGGGGGCCTGGGACCCAGTACTTC. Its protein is CATSGRSGGPGTQYF. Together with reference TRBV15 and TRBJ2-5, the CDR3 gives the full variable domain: DAMVIQNPRYQVTQFGKPVTLSCSQTLNHNVMYWYQQKSSQAPKLLFHYYDKDFNNEADTPDNFQSRRPNTSFCFLDIRSPGLGDTAMYLCATSGRSGGPGTQYFGPGTRLLVL.

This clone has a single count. In DNA form, the CDR3 reads TGTGCCAGCAGCCTTCAGGGTGGGGGGGGCACAGATACGCAGTATTTT. The encoded protein is CASSLQGGGGTDTQYF. The gene calls are TRBV7-6 and TRBJ2-3; TRBD2 agrees at 7 bases. Germline lookup yields CDR1 SGHVS and CDR2 FNYEAQ. Germline trimming cut 5 bases from V and 1 base from J; bases unmatched to any gene: 9. The CDR3 is 16 amino acids. Filled out from reference TRBV7-6 and TRBJ2-3, the complete variable domain reads GAGVSQSPRYKVTKRGQDVALRCDPISGHVSLYWYRQALGQGPEFLTYFNYEAQQDKSGLPNDRFSAERPEGSISTLTIQRTEQRDSAMYRCASSLQGGGGTDTQYFGPGTRLTVL.

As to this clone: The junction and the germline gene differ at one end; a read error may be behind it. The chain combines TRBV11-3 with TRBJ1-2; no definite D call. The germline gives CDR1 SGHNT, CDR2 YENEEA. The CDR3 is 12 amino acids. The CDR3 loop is CASSLGSAGKRF. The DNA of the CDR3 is TGTGCCAGCAGCTTAGGCAGCGCGGGAAAGCGGTTC.

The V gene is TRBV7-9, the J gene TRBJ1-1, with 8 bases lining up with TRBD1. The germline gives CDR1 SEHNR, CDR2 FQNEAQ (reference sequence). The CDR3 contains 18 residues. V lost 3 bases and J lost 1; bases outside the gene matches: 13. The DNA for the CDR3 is TGTGCCAGCAGCTTTACTCACCGCCAGGGGGCTTGGAACACTGAAGCTTTCTTT. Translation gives CASSFTHRQGAWNTEAFF.

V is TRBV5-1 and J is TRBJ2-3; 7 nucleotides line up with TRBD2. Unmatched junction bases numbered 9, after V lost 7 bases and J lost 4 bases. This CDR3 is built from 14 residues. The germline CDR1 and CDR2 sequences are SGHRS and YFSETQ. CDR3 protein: CASGGGNEADTQYF. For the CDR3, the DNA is TGCGCCAGCGGGGGGGGTAATGAGGCAGATACGCAGTATTTT.

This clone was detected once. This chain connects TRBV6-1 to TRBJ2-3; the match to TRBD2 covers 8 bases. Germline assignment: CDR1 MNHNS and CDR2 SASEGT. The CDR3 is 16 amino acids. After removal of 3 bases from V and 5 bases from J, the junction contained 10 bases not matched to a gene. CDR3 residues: CASSEDGTSGLDTQYF. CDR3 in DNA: TGTGCCAGCAGTGAGGACGGAACTAGCGGATTAGATACGCAGTATTTT.

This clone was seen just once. The CDR3 DNA is TGTGCCAGCAGCTCAGGGACTCCAAATGAGCAGTTCTTC. The encoded protein is CASSSGTPNEQFF. The chain carries TRBV7-8 and TRBJ2-1; perhaps TRBD2 as D (6 bases). V lost 4 bases and J 7 bases, leaving 11 bases between the germline ends. Germline V gives CDR1 SGHVS, CDR2 FQNEAQ. The CDR3 contains 13 residues.

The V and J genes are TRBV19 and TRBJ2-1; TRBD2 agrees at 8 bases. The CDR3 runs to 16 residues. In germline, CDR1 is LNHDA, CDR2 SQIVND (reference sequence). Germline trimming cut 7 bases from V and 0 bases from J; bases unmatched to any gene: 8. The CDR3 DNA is TGTGCCAGTACCCTCGACGGGACTAGCTCCTACAATGAGCAGTTCTTC. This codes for CASTLDGTSSYNEQFF.

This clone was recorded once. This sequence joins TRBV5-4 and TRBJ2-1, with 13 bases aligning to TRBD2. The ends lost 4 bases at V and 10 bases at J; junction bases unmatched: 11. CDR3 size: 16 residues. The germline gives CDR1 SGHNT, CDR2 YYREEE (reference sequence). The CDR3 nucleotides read TGTGCCAGCAGCCGGACTAGCGGGGGCCACGATTCCGAGCAGTTCTTC. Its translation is CASSRTSGGHDSEQFF.